This passage covers 28 T cell receptor beta chains from one sample sequenced in a study of CD8 T cells in ankylosing spondylitis. TCRdb reprocessed the 5' RACE reads with MiXCR, giving one entry per CDR3 protein. The sample carries about 240,000 distinct CDR3 sequences, 8% to 9.5% recorded once. Sequencing was done on a sample of blood, either unsorted or a sorted T cell fraction (not recorded which). Receptor source: a male donor with ankylosing spondylitis or in good health (not recorded which).

The chain recombines TRBV5-4 with TRBJ1-1, with a possible D match to TRBD1 (6 bases). Trimming shortened V by 4 bases and J by 4 bases, and 20 bases separated the two germline ends. The CDR3 contains 16 residues. Germline assignment: CDR1 SGHNT and CDR2 YYREEE (reference sequence). In DNA, the CDR3 is TGTGCCAGCAGCGCCCTAGGGGGGACTCCGAGCACTGAAGCTTTCTTT. Its translation is CASSALGGTPSTEAFF.

This clonotype was counted at least ten times. This sequence joins TRBV7-9 and TRBJ2-2; D not certain. Germline loops: CDR1 SEHNR, CDR2 FQNEAQ (reference sequence). The ends were cut back, 3 bases at V and 0 bases at J, with 14 bases in the middle. The CDR3 totals 17 residues. The CDR3 DNA follows: TGTGCCAGCAGCTTTCCCACTTCCACGGCGAACACCGGGGAGCTGTTTTTT. It specifies CASSFPTSTANTGELFF.

This clonotype was recorded many times. The chain uses TRBV20-1 and TRBJ2-1; 9 nucleotides match TRBD2. The CDR3 covers 17 residues. CDR1 and CDR2 from the germline V gene are DFQATT and SNEGSKA (reference sequence). The V segment lost 2 bases and the J segment 0 bases; nucleotides outside the gene matches: 8. The CDR3 loop reads CSARWAGGPSSYNEQFF. CDR3 sequence (DNA): TGCAGTGCTAGATGGGCGGGGGGGCCGAGCTCCTACAATGAGCAGTTCTTC.

This clonotype was observed at least ten times. The chain uses TRBV10-3 and TRBJ2-7; D remains unclear. Looked up from germline, CDR1 is ENHRY and CDR2 is SYGVKD. V dropped 4 bases and J dropped 5 bases, with 12 bases sitting between them. The CDR3 is 13 amino acids. The CDR3 reads CAISVSGEDEQYF. As DNA, the CDR3 is TGTGCCATCAGTGTTTCGGGCGAGGACGAGCAGTACTTC.

The gene calls are TRBV6-1 and TRBJ1-2; possible D gene TRBD1, 5 bases. The CDR3 runs to 15 residues. Trimming pared 0 bases from V and 7 bases from J, leaving 15 bases between. The germline gives CDR1 MNHNS, CDR2 SASEGT. As DNA, the CDR3 is TGTGCCAGCAGTGAAGCAAGCAGGGAGGGACGTGGCTACACCTTC. Translation gives CASSEASREGRGYTF.

The sample holds a few counts of this clonotype. V usage is TRBV7-6 and J usage is TRBJ2-7; perhaps TRBD1 as D (5 bases). The CDR3 spans 14 residues. Trimming pared 1 base from V and 5 bases from J, leaving 12 bases between. Looked up from germline, CDR1 is SGHVS and CDR2 is FNYEAQ. The CDR3 bases are TGTGCCAGCAGCTTAGTGGGGCTACCCCACGAGCAGTACTTC. It yields the protein CASSLVGLPHEQYF.

Comment on this clonotype: This may stem from a read error, because a much larger clone lies one nucleotide away. The chain combines TRBV20-1 with TRBJ1-2; no definite D call. Germline V gene sequence: CDR1 DFQATT, CDR2 SNEGSKA (reference sequence). The CDR3 sequence is 14 residues long. CDR3 DNA: TGCGGTGCTCTAGAGATATCCGGTTACTATGGCTACACCTTC. This encodes CGALEISGYYGYTF.

This clonotype has at least ten counts. The chain links TRBV7-2 to TRBJ1-1, with a tentative D call TRBD1 (5 bases). Per germline, CDR1 SGHTA and CDR2 FQGNSA. The CDR3 contains 13 residues. Trimming took 7 bases from V and 6 from J, leaving 15 bases between them. Written as DNA, the CDR3 is TGTGCCAGCACCCCTCGGGGGTTCCCTGAAGCTTTCTTT. It translates to CASTPRGFPEAFF.

This clonotype was observed at least ten times. The chain couples TRBV5-6 to TRBJ2-1; 10 bases are a match to TRBD1. Trimming removed 10 bases from V and 5 bases from J; junction bases left unmatched: 15. CDR1 SGHDT and CDR2 YYEEEE come from the germline V gene. The CDR3 extends over 16 amino acids. CDR3 amino acids: CAAAKAGQGTNNEQFF. DNA of the CDR3: TGTGCCGCAGCGAAGGCGGGACAGGGGACCAACAATGAGCAGTTCTTC.

Many counts were recorded for this clonotype. The V and J genes are TRBV5-6 and TRBJ1-6; D unclear. Germline CDR1 reads SGHDT; CDR2 reads YYEEEE. This CDR3 has 15 amino acids. V dropped 8 bases and J dropped 0 bases, with 12 bases sitting between them. DNA for the CDR3: TGTGCCAGTAGCGGAGGGAGCTCCTATAATTCACCCCTCCACTTT. Translation: CASSGGSSYNSPLHF.

This clonotype was recorded a few times. The CDR3 region is CSVEPDDMSSYNEQFF. CDR3 nucleotides: TGCAGCGTTGAACCTGACGACATGAGCTCCTACAATGAGCAGTTCTTC. The chain has TRBV29-1 and TRBJ2-1; D is uncertain. Trimming pared 2 bases from V and 0 bases from J, leaving 14 bases between. From germline, CDR1 is SQVTM and CDR2 ANQGSEA. CDR3 length equals 16 residues.

For this clonotype: Germline and junction disagree at one end, which may indicate a read error. V usage is TRBV7-9 and J usage is TRBJ1-1; the match to TRBD1 covers 9 bases. This CDR3 has 14 residues. Germline CDR1 is SEHNR and CDR2 is FQNEAQ (reference sequence). CDR3 sequence (DNA): TGTCCCAGCAGCTTGGGACAGGGACGAACTGAAGCTTTCTTT. This gives the protein CPSSLGQGRTEAFF.

There are many counts of this clonotype. The CDR3 spells CSVGGGNTEAFF. CDR3 bases: TGCAGCGTTGGCGGGGGTAACACTGAAGCTTTCTTT. The chain couples TRBV29-1 to TRBJ1-1; a possible D gene is TRBD1 (5 bases). Trimming shortened V by 4 bases and J by 2 bases, and 8 bases separated the two germline ends. This CDR3 has 12 residues. Per the germline V gene, CDR1 is SQVTM and CDR2 is ANQGSEA.

This clonotype was detected a few times. The chain has TRBV30 and TRBJ1-1, with 7 bases that match TRBD1. V lost 0 bases and J lost 4; bases outside the gene matches: 14. Germline V lookup: CDR1 GTSNPN, CDR2 SVGIG (reference sequence). The CDR3 covers 17 residues. Here the CDR3 reads CAWSVPPGGKMGTEAFF. The CDR3 DNA follows: TGTGCCTGGAGTGTCCCCCCAGGGGGGAAGATGGGCACTGAAGCTTTCTTT.

The rearrangement joins TRBV12-3 or TRBV12-4 to TRBJ2-7; D is uncertain. Between the trimmed V and J ends, which lost 0 bases and 0 bases, there was a span of 9 bases. The CDR3 is made up of 15 amino acids. CDR3 in DNA: TGTGCCAGCAGTTTAGCCAGACCAACCTCCTACGAGCAGTACTTC. It translates to CASSLARPTSYEQYF.

The rearrangement joins TRBV11-2 to TRBJ1-2; D remains ambiguous. Germline assignment: CDR1 SGHAT and CDR2 FQNNGV. V shed 1 base and J shed 5 bases, with 8 bases lying between them. This CDR3 has 13 residues. CDR3 amino acids: CASSLGTTYGYTF. In DNA, the CDR3 is TGTGCCAGCAGCTTAGGTACAACGTATGGCTACACCTTC.

This clonotype was recorded at least ten times. The gene calls are TRBV12-3 or TRBV12-4 and TRBJ2-7; 8 bases map to TRBD2. Trimming at V came to 5 bases and at J to 5 bases, leaving 5 bases not matched to a gene. This CDR3 is built from 13 residues. CDR3 residues: CASSPGLADEQYF. The CDR3, as DNA: TGTGCCAGCAGTCCTGGACTAGCTGACGAGCAGTACTTC.

This clonotype was seen many times. V and J are TRBV20-1 and TRBJ2-2; D possibly matches TRBD1 or TRBD2 (5 bases each). The ends were cut back, 0 bases at V and 7 bases at J, with 21 bases in the middle. CDR1 is DFQATT, CDR2 SNEGSKA, per germline (reference sequence). The CDR3 loop spans 17 amino acids. DNA for the CDR3: TGCAGTGCTAGAGATCAGCAGGGTCGAGGGTCCCACGGGGAGCTGTTTTTT. Its translation is CSARDQQGRGSHGELFF.

This clonotype was counted many times. This chain uses TRBV5-1 with TRBJ2-1, with 10 bases matching TRBD2. Germline V gene sequence: CDR1 SGHRS, CDR2 YFSETQ. V trimming: 4 bases; J trimming: 3 bases; junction bases outside the gene matches: 4. CDR3 length equals 15 residues. In nucleotides, the CDR3 is TGCGCCAGCAGCATCTCTAGCGGGAGCTACAATGAGCAGTTCTTC. It encodes CASSISSGSYNEQFF.

This clonotype was found many times. The V call is TRBV20-1, the J call TRBJ1-5, with D maybe TRBD1 (5 bases). Germline CDR1 is DFQATT and CDR2 is SNEGSKA (reference sequence). The CDR3 is 16 amino acids. Trimming removed 5 bases from V and 6 bases from J, with 23 bases in between. For the CDR3, the DNA is TGCAGTGCTGCGAACACCGGGGCCAAGGGCGGTCAGCCCCAGCATTTT. Its protein is CSAANTGAKGGQPQHF.

The table lists this clonotype with many counts. The rearrangement links TRBV5-6 to TRBJ2-1; D uncertain. Germline assignment: CDR1 SGHDT and CDR2 YYEEEE. This CDR3 comprises 14 residues. The ends were cut back, 1 base at V and 5 bases at J, with 10 bases in the middle. For the CDR3, the DNA is TGTGCCAGCAGCTTGAACTCGCAGGACAATGAGCAGTTCTTC. It specifies CASSLNSQDNEQFF. Using reference TRBV5-6 and TRBJ2-1 for the parts outside the CDR3, the full variable domain is DAGVTQSPTHLIKTRGQQVTLRCSPKSGHDTVSWYQQALGQGPQFIFQYYEEEERQRGNFPDRFSGHQFPNYSSELNVNALLLGDSALYLCASSLNSQDNEQFFGPGTRLTVL.

This clonotype occurred many times. The chain has TRBV19 and TRBJ1-1; D ambiguous. Germline CDR1 and CDR2: LNHDA and SQIVND (reference sequence). The CDR3 contains 14 residues. The V and J ends lost 8 bases and 0 bases respectively, with 13 bases between them. The CDR3 spells CASDQGYMNTEAFF. Written as DNA, the CDR3 is TGTGCCAGTGACCAAGGGTACATGAACACTGAAGCTTTCTTT.

The chain links TRBV7-2 to TRBJ2-6; D gene unclear. The CDR3 has 17 amino acids. Germline lookup yields CDR1 SGHTA and CDR2 FQGNSA. The V end was cut by 4 bases, the J end by 0 bases, with 13 bases between. This CDR3 is CASSWIGYSSGANVLTF. In DNA, the CDR3 is TGTGCCAGCAGCTGGATCGGCTATTCCTCTGGGGCCAACGTCCTGACTTTC.

In its sample, this clonotype was seen many times. The V gene is TRBV10-3, the J gene TRBJ2-1; 11 nucleotides match TRBD2. The CDR3 is 14 residues long. Germline V gives CDR1 ENHRY, CDR2 SYGVKD. J gave up 6 bases and V 5 bases, and 3 bases lay outside the gene matches. This chain's CDR3 is CAISPSGRSNEQFF. CDR3 in DNA: TGTGCCATCAGTCCTAGCGGGAGGTCCAATGAGCAGTTCTTC.

The J gene is TRBJ1-2, the V gene TRBV4-1; D might be TRBD1 (5 bases). The CDR3 length is 14 residues. Germline lookup yields CDR1 MGHRA and CDR2 YSYEKL. Trimming removed 0 bases from V and 5 bases from J, with 10 bases in between. The CDR3 DNA sequence: TGCGCCAGCAGCCAAGAAGCCCCAGGGTATGGCTACACCTTC. Amino acids: CASSQEAPGYGYTF.

At least ten counts were recorded for this clonotype. The genes are TRBV29-1 and TRBJ1-2; 9 bases line up with TRBD1. This CDR3 comprises 13 residues. V lost 7 bases, J lost 4 bases, and 7 bases stayed unmatched. Germline V gives CDR1 SQVTM, CDR2 ANQGSEA. In nucleotides, the CDR3 is TGCAGCGCCGGGACAGGGCCCTTCTATGGCTACACCTTC. Translated: CSAGTGPFYGYTF.

J is TRBJ2-5 and V is TRBV12-3 or TRBV12-4, with 7 bases identical to TRBD2. The CDR3 is 15 residues long. The V and J ends lost 7 bases and 2 bases, in that order; junction bases with no gene match: 10. The CDR3 is CASKPRIGRQETQYF. The DNA for the CDR3 is TGTGCCAGCAAACCTAGGATCGGGAGGCAAGAGACCCAGTACTTC.

This clonotype appeared many times. The chain employs TRBV20-1 and TRBJ2-7; D gene ambiguous. Germline V lookup: CDR1 DFQATT, CDR2 SNEGSKA (reference sequence). The CDR3 contains 11 residues. V shed 8 bases and J shed 1 base, with 9 bases lying between them. The CDR3 nucleotides read TGCAGTTCCGCCGCTTCCTACGAGCAGTACTTC. Amino acids: CSSAASYEQYF.